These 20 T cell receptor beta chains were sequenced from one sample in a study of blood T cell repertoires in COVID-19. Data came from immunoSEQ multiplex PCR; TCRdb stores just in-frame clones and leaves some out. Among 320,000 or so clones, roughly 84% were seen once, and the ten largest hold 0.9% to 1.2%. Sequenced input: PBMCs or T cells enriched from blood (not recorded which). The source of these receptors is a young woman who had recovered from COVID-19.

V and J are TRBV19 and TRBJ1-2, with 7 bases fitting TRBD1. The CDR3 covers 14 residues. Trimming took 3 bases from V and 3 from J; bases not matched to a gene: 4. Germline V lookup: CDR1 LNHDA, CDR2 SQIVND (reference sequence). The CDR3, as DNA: TGTGCCAGTAGTATCAGGGGGGAGGACTATGGCTACACCTTC. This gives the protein CASSIRGEDYGYTF.

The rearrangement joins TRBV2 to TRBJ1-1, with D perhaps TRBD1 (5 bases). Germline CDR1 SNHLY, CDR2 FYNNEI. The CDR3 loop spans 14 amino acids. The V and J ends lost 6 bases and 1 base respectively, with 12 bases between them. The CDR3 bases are TGTGCCAGCAGGGAGGGGTGGGGGAACACTGAAGCTTTCTTT. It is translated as CASREGWGNTEAFF. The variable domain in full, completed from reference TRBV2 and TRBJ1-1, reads EPEVTQTPSHQVTQMGQEVILRCVPISNHLYFYWYRQILGQKVEFLVSFYNNEISEKSEIFDDQFSVERPDGSNFTLKIRSTKLEDSAMYFCASREGWGNTEAFFGQGTRLTVV.

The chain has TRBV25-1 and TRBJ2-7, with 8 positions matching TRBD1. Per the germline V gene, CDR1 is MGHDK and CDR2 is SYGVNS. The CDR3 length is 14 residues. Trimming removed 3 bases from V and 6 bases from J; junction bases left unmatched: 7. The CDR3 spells CASSEGQGAREQYF. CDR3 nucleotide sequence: TGTGCCAGCAGTGAGGGCCAGGGGGCGCGCGAGCAGTACTTC.

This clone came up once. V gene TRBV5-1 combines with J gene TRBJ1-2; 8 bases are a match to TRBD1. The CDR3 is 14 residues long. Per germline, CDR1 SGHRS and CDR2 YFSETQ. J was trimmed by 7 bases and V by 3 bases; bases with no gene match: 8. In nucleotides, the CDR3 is TGCGCCAGCAGCTCACTCGGACAGGGCGGTGGCTACACCTTC. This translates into CASSSLGQGGGYTF.

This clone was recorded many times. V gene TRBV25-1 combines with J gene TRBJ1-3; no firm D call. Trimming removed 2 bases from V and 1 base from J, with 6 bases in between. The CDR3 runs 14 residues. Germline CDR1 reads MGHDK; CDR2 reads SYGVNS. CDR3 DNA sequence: TGTGCCAGCAGTGAAGAACGGTCTGGAAACACCATATATTTT. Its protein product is CASSEERSGNTIYF. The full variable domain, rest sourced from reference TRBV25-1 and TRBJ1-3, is EADIYQTPRYLVIGTGKKITLECSQTMGHDKMYWYQQDPGMELHLIHYSYGVNSTEKGDLSSESTVSRIRTEHFPLTLESARPSHTSQYLCASSEERSGNTIYFGEGSWLTVV.

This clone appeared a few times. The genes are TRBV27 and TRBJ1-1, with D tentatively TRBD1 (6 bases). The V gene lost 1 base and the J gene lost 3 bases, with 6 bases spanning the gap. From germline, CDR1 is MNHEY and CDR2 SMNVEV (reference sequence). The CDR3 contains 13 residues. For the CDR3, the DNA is TGTGCCAGCAGTTTATACAGGGACACTGAAGCTTTCTTT. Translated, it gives CASSLYRDTEAFF.

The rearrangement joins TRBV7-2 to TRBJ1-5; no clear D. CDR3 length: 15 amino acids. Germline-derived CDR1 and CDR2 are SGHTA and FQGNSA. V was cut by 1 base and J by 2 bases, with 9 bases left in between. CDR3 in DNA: TGTGCCAGCAGCTTAGTTGGTCAGGGCAATCAGCCCCAGCATTTT. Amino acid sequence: CASSLVGQGNQPQHF.

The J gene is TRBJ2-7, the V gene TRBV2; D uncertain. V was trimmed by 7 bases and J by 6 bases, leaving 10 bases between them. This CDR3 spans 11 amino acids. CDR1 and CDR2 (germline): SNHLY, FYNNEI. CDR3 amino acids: CASTGAAEQYF. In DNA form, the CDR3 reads TGTGCCAGCACGGGTGCGGCCGAGCAGTACTTC.

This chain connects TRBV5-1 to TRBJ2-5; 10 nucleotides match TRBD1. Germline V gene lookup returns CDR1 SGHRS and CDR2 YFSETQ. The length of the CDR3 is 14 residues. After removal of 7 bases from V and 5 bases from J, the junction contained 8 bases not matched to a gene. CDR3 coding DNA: TGCGCCAGCGAACGGACAGGGGGAGGCGAGACCCAGTACTTC. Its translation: CASERTGGGETQYF.

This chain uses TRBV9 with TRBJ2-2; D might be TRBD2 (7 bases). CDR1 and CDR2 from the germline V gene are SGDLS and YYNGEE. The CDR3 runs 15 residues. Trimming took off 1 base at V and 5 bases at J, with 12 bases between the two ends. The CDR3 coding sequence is TGTGCCAGCAGCGTATACGGGGGGCAAACCGGGGAGCTGTTTTTT. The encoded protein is CASSVYGGQTGELFF.

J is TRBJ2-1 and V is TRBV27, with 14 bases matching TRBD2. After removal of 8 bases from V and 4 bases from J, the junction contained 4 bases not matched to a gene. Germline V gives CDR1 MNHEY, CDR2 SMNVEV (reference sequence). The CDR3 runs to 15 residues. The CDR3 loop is CASERLAGGYNEQFF. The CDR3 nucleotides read TGTGCCAGCGAGAGACTAGCGGGGGGGTACAATGAGCAGTTCTTC.

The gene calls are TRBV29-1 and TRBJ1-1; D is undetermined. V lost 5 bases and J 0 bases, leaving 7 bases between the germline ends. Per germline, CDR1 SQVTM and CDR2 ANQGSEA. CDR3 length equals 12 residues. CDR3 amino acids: CSVNTMNTEAFF. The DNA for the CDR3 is TGCAGCGTTAACACGATGAACACTGAAGCTTTCTTT.

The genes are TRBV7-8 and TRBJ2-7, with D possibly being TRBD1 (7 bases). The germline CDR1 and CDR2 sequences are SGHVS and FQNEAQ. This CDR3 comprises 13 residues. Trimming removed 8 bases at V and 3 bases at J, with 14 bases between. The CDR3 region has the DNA TGTGCCAGCGCCCGGGGGACAGACTACGAGCAGTACTTC. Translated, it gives CASARGTDYEQYF.

The CDR3 DNA reads as TGTGCCAGAATGCTAGCGGGGGGCACAGATACGCAGTATTTT. Translating it yields CARMLAGGTDTQYF. The rearrangement links TRBV28 to TRBJ2-3; 10 bases line up with TRBD2. Looked up from germline, CDR1 is MDHEN and CDR2 is SYDVKM. J gave up 1 base and V 9 bases, and 4 bases lay outside the gene matches. The CDR3 loop spans 14 amino acids.

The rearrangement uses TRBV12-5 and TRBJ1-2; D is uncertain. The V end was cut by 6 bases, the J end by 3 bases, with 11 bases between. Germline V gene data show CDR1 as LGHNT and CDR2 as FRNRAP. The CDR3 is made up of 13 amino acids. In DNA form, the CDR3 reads TGTGCTAGTGGAATTGGAGGTGACTATGGCTACACCTTC. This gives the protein CASGIGGDYGYTF.

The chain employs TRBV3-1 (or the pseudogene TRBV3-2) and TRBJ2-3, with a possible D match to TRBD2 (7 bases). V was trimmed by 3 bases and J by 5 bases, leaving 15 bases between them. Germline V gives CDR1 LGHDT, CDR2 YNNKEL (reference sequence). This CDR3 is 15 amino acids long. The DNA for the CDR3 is TGTGCCAGCAGCCACGGGGGGCTAACACAAGATACGCAGTATTTT. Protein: CASSHGGLTQDTQYF.

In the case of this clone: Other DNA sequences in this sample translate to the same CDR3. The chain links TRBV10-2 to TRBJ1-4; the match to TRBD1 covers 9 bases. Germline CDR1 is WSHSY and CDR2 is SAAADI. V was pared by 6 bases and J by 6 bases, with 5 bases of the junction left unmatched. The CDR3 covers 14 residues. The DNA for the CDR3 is TGCGCCAGCAGGACGGGACAGGGTCATGAAAAACTGTTTTTT. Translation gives CASRTGQGHEKLFF.

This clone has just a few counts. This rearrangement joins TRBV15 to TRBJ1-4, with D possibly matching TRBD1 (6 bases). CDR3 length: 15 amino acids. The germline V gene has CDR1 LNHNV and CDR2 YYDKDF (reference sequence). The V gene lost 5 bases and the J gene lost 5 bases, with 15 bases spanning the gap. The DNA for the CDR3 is TGTGCCACCAGCTCAGGGGATTGGGAGAATGAAAAACTGTTTTTT. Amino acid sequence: CATSSGDWENEKLFF.

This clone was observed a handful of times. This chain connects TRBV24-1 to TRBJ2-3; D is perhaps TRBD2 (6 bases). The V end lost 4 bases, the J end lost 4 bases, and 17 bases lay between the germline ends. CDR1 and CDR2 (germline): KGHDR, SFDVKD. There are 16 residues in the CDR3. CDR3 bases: TGTGCCACCAGTGACCCTGCGGACTATCCTTCAGATACGCAGTATTTT. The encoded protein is CATSDPADYPSDTQYF.

The CDR3 region is CASSRAGQETQYF. In DNA, the CDR3 is TGTGCCAGCAGCAGAGCGGGGCAAGAGACCCAGTACTTC. The rearrangement links TRBV3-1 (or the pseudogene TRBV3-2) to TRBJ2-5, with TRBD2 identical over 7 bases. The CDR3 covers 13 residues. V lost 5 bases, J lost 2 bases, and 2 bases stayed unmatched. Per the germline V gene, CDR1 is LGHDT and CDR2 is YNNKEL (reference sequence).